A selection of T cell receptor beta chains follows, all from one sample in a study of siplizumab effects on memory and regulatory T cells. Assay: immunoSEQ multiplex PCR; the TCRdb copy retains only in-frame clones and omits some. The data contain 100,000 to 110,000 clones, roughly 93% of them singletons. Sequences were obtained from non-Treg CD4+ T cells sorted from blood. These receptor sequences come from a human donor in good health. CDR3s include the opening cysteine and the closing phenylalanine or tryptophan. D genes are given only for firm matches. Rows give clone size only sometimes, using once, few, many, or a class for an expanded clone.

V gene	J gene	D gene	clone size	CDR3 DNA	CDR3 protein
TRBV15	TRBJ2-1	TRBD2	NA	TGTGCCACCAGCAGAGATCTCACATCCGGGACTAAGGGTTATGAGCAGTTCTTC	CATSRDLTSGTKGYEQFF
TRBV29-1	TRBJ1-3	TRBD1	NA	TGCAGCGTTGAAGAGACAGGGACTGGAAACACCATATATTTT	CSVEETGTGNTIYF
TRBV5-1	TRBJ2-1	TRBD2	NA	TGCGCCAGCAGCTTGGTTTCAGTGGGGACTAGCGGGATGAATGAGCAGTTCTTC	CASSLVSVGTSGMNEQFF
TRBV4-2	TRBJ1-5	NA	NA	TGTGCCAGCAGCCAACCCTTGGGAGACAGTAGCAATCAGCCCCAGCATTTT	CASSQPLGDSSNQPQHF
TRBV7-3	TRBJ2-1	TRBD2	NA	TGTGCCAGCAGCTTAAGGCTAGCGGGCGAGCAGTTCTTC	CASSLRLAGEQFF
TRBV27	TRBJ2-3	TRBD2	NA	TGTGCCAGCAGTTTAGAGTTAGGGCGGGAGACAGATACGCAGTATTTT	CASSLELGRETDTQYF
TRBV11-2	TRBJ1-3	TRBD1	NA	TGTGCCAGCAGCTTAGCTCTAGCAGGGGGCACTGGAAACACCATATATTTT	CASSLALAGGTGNTIYF
TRBV28	TRBJ1-2	NA	NA	TGTGCCAGCAGTTACAGGGCTGACTATGGCTACACCTTC	CASSYRADYGYTF
TRBV4-2	TRBJ1-4	NA	NA	TGTGCCAGCAGCCAAGATCTTTCGAATCCCGAAAAGGAAAAACTGTTTTTT	CASSQDLSNPEKEKLFF
TRBV2	TRBJ1-6	NA	once	TGTGCCAGCAGTGGTGGTAGGAGCCGTGCTTCACCCCTCCACTTT	CASSGGRSRASPLHF
TRBV18	TRBJ2-5	TRBD1	NA	TGTGCCAGCTCACCTGGGACAGGGAGGGAGACCCAGTACTTC	CASSPGTGRETQYF
TRBV6-1	TRBJ2-5	NA	NA	TGTGCCAGCTTGGGAGGCGAGACCCAGTACTTC	CASLGGETQYF
TRBV28	TRBJ2-7	TRBD2	NA	TGTGCCAGCAGTCGTGCGGGAGGGCCAAGCGAGCAGTACTTC	CASSRAGGPSEQYF
TRBV2	TRBJ2-3	NA	NA	TGTGCCAGCGGGATTCAAGATACGCAGTATTTT	CASGIQDTQYF
TRBV6-1	TRBJ2-1	NA	NA	TGTGCCAGCGCAAAATTCAGTTATGAGCAGTTCTTC	CASAKFSYEQFF
TRBV18	TRBJ1-1	NA	NA	TGTGCCAGCTCACAGAACCCGAACACTGAAGCTTTCTTT	CASSQNPNTEAFF
TRBV7-9	TRBJ1-3	TRBD1	NA	TGTGCCAGCAGCAATGGGCCCATGACAGGGGTAAACACCATATATTTT	CASSNGPMTGVNTIYF
TRBV7-3	TRBJ2-2	NA	NA	TGTGCCAGCAGGGACCGAAACACCGGGGAGCTGTTTTTT	CASRDRNTGELFF
TRBV2	TRBJ2-5	TRBD2	NA	TGTGCCAGCAGTGAACGGGGGCTAGCGGGAGATAGGGACTTC	CASSERGLAGDRDF
TRBV27	TRBJ1-1	NA	NA	TGTGCCAGCAGTCCCCTAGGGGCAGGGGCGAACACTGAAGCTTTCTTT	CASSPLGAGANTEAFF
TRBV27	TRBJ1-2	TRBD1	NA	TGTGCCAGTCAGGGGAATTCGGGACAGGGGAAGGGCTACACCTTC	CASQGNSGQGKGYTF
TRBV2	TRBJ2-5	NA	NA	TGTGCCAGCAGTGACATTGCAGAGACCCAGTACTTC	CASSDIAETQYF